The T cell receptor beta chain described here comes from a study of regulatory T cells. Study-level results: In CD3G-deficient patients, conventional CD4+ T cells were enriched for hydrophobic CDR3 residues at positions 6 and 7. Skewed V and J usage and few unique V-J pairs marked patient repertoires, most in Tregs.

The PCR used 52 TRBV and 13 TRBJ primers. Assay used: immunoSEQ multiplex PCR; TCRdb lists only in-frame clones, some missing. The sample records over 35,000 clones, over 75% being singletons. With respect to this clone: The antigen remains unidentified.

All CD3G-deficient patients showed autoimmunity, more severe in two. The receptor was isolated from a young adult with CD3G deficiency. The sequenced material came from conventional CD4+ T cells sorted from blood.

The CDR3 sequence is CATTPTRGETQYF. The CDR3 DNA reads TGTGCCACCACCCCCACCAGGGGCGAGACCCAGTACTTC. This sequence joins TRBV10-3 and TRBJ2-5; maybe TRBD1 (6 bases). V was shortened by 10 bases and J by 5 bases, with 17 bases between the two germline ends. Germline V lookup: CDR1 ENHRY, CDR2 SYGVKD. The CDR3 spans 13 residues.